The rows below give T cell receptor beta chains drawn from one sample of a study of T cell repertoires in cytomegalovirus infection. TCRdb reprocessed the reads via MiXCR and lists one record per CDR3 protein. The top ten clones hold 3.5% to 4.5% of a sample with approximately 320,000 distinct CDR3 sequences, more than 8% of them seen once. What was sequenced was PBMCs. These receptors all come from a human donor in good health (CMV status not recorded). Some clones in this sample may be carry-over from other donors' samples. The CDR3 runs from the conserved cysteine through the conserved F or W. The order of the fields is clone size, D gene, J gene, V gene, CDR3 protein, CDR3 DNA. A D gene is named only where the DNA matches it firmly. Rows may omit the clone size; those that give it use once, few, many or a size class.

size: few
D: NA
J: TRBJ2-1
V: TRBV12-3/TRBV12-4
CDR3: CASSLGRYEQFF
DNA: TGTGCCAGCAGCCTGGGTCGGTATGAGCAGTTCTTC

size: NA
D: TRBD2
J: TRBJ2-1
V: TRBV19
CDR3: CASNDGTSGYNEQFF
DNA: TGTGCCAGTAATGACGGGACTAGCGGATACAATGAGCAGTTCTTC

size: NA
D: NA
J: TRBJ1-1
V: TRBV20-1
CDR3: CSALSGRHKEAFF
DNA: TGCAGTGCCCTTTCGGGGCGCCATAAGGAAGCTTTCTTT

size: NA
D: TRBD2
J: TRBJ2-1
V: TRBV12-3/TRBV12-4
CDR3: CASNGLAGVQFF
DNA: TGTGCCAGCAATGGACTAGCAGGTGTGCAGTTCTTC

size: many
D: NA
J: TRBJ2-3
V: TRBV7-9
CDR3: CASSSDREGTDTQYF
DNA: TGTGCCAGCAGCTCGGACAGGGAGGGGACAGATACGCAGTATTTT

size: NA
D: NA
J: TRBJ1-1
V: TRBV7-6
CDR3: CASSSQGPTEAFF
DNA: TGTGCCAGCAGCTCACAGGGACCCACTGAAGCTTTCTTT

size: NA
D: NA
J: TRBJ1-1
V: TRBV12-3/TRBV12-4
CDR3: CASSLYDEAFF
DNA: TGTGCCAGCAGTTTGTACGATGAAGCTTTCTTT

size: few
D: NA
J: TRBJ1-1
V: TRBV7-2
CDR3: CASRHDPGGLRAFF
DNA: TGTGCCAGCAGACACGACCCTGGGGGCTTGAGGGCTTTCTTT

size: many
D: NA
J: TRBJ1-1
V: TRBV12-3/TRBV12-4
CDR3: CASSFDPGTEAFF
DNA: TGTGCCAGCAGTTTCGACCCTGGGACTGAAGCTTTCTTT

size: NA
D: NA
J: TRBJ1-2
V: TRBV6-5
CDR3: CASSRGANYGYTF
DNA: TGTGCCAGCAGTCGAGGGGCTAACTATGGCTACACCTTC

size: many
D: NA
J: TRBJ2-5
V: TRBV7-2
CDR3: CASSLDPGGTQYF
DNA: TGTGCCAGCAGCTTAGACCCCGGGGGGACCCAGTACTTC

size: NA
D: TRBD1
J: TRBJ1-6
V: TRBV20-1
CDR3: CSALPPGTGGISSYNSPLHF
DNA: TGCAGTGCTCTCCCCCCGGGGACAGGGGGCATCAGCTCCTATAATTCACCCCTCCACTTT

size: few
D: NA
J: TRBJ2-5
V: TRBV7-6
CDR3: CASSTYRDAPETQYF
DNA: TGTGCCAGCAGCACCTACAGGGACGCCCCGGAGACCCAGTACTTC

size: many
D: NA
J: TRBJ1-5
V: TRBV28
CDR3: CASSRPGASYSNQPQHF
DNA: TGTGCCAGCAGTCGCCCTGGGGCCAGCTATAGCAATCAGCCCCAGCATTTT

size: few
D: TRBD2
J: TRBJ2-2
V: TRBV5-4
CDR3: CASATGTMITGELFF
DNA: TGTGCCAGCGCCACCGGGACTATGATCACCGGGGAGCTGTTTTTT

size: few
D: TRBD1
J: TRBJ1-2
V: TRBV9
CDR3: CASSAQTGLAYGYTF
DNA: TGTGCCAGCAGCGCCCAGACAGGGCTGGCCTATGGCTACACCTTC

size: once
D: NA
J: TRBJ2-7
V: TRBV4-3
CDR3: CASSQDCKGDEQYF
DNA: TGCGCCAGCAGCCAAGATTGTAAGGGGGATGAGCAGTACTTC

size: many
D: NA
J: TRBJ2-7
V: TRBV11-2
CDR3: CASSLFRSYEQYF
DNA: TGTGCCAGCAGCTTATTTCGGTCCTACGAGCAGTACTTC

size: many
D: NA
J: TRBJ1-5
V: TRBV7-2
CDR3: CASSLYLGLDQPQHF
DNA: TGTGCCAGCAGCTTATATTTAGGGCTAGATCAGCCCCAGCATTTT

size: many
D: TRBD2
J: TRBJ2-1
V: TRBV7-9
CDR3: CASSPGLAGGGHEQFF
DNA: TGTGCCAGCAGCCCCGGACTAGCGGGAGGTGGCCATGAGCAGTTCTTC

size: NA
D: TRBD1
J: TRBJ1-2
V: TRBV12-3/TRBV12-4
CDR3: CASSRGGQRFNYGYTF
DNA: TGTGCCAGCAGTCGCGGGGGACAGCGTTTTAACTATGGCTACACCTTC

size: NA
D: TRBD2
J: TRBJ2-1
V: TRBV4-2
CDR3: CASSQVAGISNEQFF
DNA: TGTGCCAGCAGCCAGGTAGCGGGAATCTCCAATGAGCAGTTCTTC

size: many
D: NA
J: TRBJ2-7
V: TRBV7-9
CDR3: CASSLSGLSIEQYF
DNA: TGTGCCAGCAGCTTGTCGGGCCTATCAATCGAGCAGTACTTC

size: many
D: NA
J: TRBJ2-1
V: TRBV11-3
CDR3: CASSLADGYNEQFF
DNA: TGTGCCAGCAGCTTAGCGGATGGCTACAATGAGCAGTTCTTC

size: NA
D: NA
J: TRBJ2-1
V: TRBV7-9
CDR3: CASSPVSSYNEQFF
DNA: TGTGCCAGCAGCCCTGTTAGCTCCTACAATGAGCAGTTCTTC